This TCR beta chain was sequenced for a study of cytomegalovirus exposure and HLA in healthy donors. Both 60 Vbeta primers and 13 Jbeta primers went into the PCR. The assay was immunoSEQ multiplex PCR, and TCRdb's table has in-frame clones only and misses some. The table lists about 43,000 clones, about two thirds of them singletons, with around 12% in the top ten. Study-wide findings and caveats: With high specificity and sensitivity, the classifier reportedly diagnosed cytomegalovirus status. Equally common other TCR beta chains were less clonally expanded than HLA-associated ones, a later analysis found.

This clone turned up a few times. The antigen is undetermined. Germline assignment: CDR1 SGHRS and CDR2 YFSETQ. The CDR3 consists of 14 residues. Trimming stripped 0 bases from V and 0 bases from J, with 7 bases between. The chain joins TRBV5-1 to TRBJ2-7; D is possibly TRBD2 (5 bases). The specimen was PBMCs. The TCR was taken from a man in his 60s in good health and CMV-seropositive. The CDR3 here is CASSLGLPSYEQYF. The CDR3 coding sequence is TGCGCCAGCAGCTTGGGACTACCCTCCTACGAGCAGTACTTC.